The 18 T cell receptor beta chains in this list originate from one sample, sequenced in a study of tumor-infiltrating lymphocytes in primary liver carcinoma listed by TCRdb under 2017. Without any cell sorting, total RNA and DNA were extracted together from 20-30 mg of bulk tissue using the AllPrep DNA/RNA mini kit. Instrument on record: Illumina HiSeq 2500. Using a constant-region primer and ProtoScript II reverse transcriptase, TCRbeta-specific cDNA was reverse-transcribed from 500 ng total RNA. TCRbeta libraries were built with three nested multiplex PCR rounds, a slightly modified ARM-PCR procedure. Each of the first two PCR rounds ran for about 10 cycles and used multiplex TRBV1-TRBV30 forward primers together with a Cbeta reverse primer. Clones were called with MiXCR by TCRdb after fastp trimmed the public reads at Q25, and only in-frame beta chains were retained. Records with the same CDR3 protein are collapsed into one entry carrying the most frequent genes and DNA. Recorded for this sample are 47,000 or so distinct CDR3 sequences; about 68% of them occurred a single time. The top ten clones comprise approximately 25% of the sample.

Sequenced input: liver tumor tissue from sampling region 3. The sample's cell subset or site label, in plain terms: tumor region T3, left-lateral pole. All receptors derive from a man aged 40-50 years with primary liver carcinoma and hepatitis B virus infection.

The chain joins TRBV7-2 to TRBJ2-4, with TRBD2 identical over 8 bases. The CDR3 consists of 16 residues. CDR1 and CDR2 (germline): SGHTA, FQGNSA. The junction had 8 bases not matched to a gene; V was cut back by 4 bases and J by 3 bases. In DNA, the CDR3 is TGTACCAGCAGCTACACTAGCGGAGGGGGCAAAAACATTCAGTACTTC. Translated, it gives CTSSYTSGGGKNIQYF.

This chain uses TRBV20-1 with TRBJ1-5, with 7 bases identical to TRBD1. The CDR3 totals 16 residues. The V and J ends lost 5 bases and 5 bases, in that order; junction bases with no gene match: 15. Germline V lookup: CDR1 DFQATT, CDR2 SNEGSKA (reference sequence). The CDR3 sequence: CSAPAQGRVRDQPQHF. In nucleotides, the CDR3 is TGCAGTGCTCCAGCACAGGGGAGAGTTAGAGATCAGCCCCAGCATTTT.

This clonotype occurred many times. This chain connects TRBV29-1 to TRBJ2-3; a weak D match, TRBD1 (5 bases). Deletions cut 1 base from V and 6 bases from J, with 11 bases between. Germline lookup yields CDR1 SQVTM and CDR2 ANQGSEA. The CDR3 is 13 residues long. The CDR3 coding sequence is TGCAGCGTTGAAGGTCAGGGTCCGGATACGCAGTATTTT. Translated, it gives CSVEGQGPDTQYF.

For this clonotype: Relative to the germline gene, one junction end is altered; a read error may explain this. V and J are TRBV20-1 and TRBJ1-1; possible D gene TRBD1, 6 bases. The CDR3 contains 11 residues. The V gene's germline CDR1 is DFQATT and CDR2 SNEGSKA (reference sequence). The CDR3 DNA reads TGCAGTGCTGGACAGAACATTGAAGCTTTGTTT. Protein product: CSAGQNIEALF.

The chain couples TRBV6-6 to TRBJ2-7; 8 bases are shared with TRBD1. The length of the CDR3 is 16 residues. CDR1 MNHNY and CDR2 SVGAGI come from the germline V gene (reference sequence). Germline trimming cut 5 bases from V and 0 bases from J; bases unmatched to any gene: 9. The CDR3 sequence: CASSHLWTGHSYEQYF. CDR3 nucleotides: TGTGCCAGCAGTCACCTGTGGACAGGGCACTCCTACGAGCAGTACTTC.

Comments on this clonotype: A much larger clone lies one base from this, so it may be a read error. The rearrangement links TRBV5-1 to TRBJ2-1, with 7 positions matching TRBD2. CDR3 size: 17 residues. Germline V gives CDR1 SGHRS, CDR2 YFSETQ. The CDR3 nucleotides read TGCGCCAGCATCTTGTTTAGCGGGCCCAGCTCCTACAATGAGCAGTTCTTC. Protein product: CASILFSGPSSYNEQFF.

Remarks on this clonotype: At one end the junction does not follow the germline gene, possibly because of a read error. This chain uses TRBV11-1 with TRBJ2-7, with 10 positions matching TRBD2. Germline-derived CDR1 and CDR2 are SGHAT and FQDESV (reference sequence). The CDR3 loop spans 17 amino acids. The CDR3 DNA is TGTGTCAGCAGCTTAACAAGCGGGGGGGCGTACTCCTACGAGCAGTACTTC. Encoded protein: CVSSLTSGGAYSYEQYF. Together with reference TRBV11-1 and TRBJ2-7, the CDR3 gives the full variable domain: EAEVAQSPRYKITEKSQAVAFWCDPISGHATLYWYRQILGQGPELLVQFQDESVVDDSQLPKDRFSAERLKGVDSTLKIQPAELGDSAMYLCVSSLTSGGAYSYEQYFGPGTRLTVT.

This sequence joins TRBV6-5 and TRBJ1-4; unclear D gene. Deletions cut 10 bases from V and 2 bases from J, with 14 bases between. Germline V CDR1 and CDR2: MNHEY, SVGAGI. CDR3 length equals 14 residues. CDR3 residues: CANSRQGTNEKLFF. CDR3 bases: TGTGCCAACAGCCGACAAGGGACTAATGAAAAACTGTTTTTT.

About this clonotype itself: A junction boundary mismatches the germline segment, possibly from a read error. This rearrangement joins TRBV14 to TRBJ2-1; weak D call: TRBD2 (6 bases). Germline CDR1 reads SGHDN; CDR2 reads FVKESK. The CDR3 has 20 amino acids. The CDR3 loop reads CVSSQDTESGRSQRVYEQFF. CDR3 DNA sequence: TGTGTCAGCAGCCAAGACACCGAGTCAGGTCGTAGTCAGCGGGTGTATGAGCAGTTCTTC.

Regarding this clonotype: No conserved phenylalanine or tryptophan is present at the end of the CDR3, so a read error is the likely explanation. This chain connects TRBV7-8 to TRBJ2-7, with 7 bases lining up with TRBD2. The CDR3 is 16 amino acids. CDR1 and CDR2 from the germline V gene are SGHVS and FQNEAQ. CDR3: CASSGLVGVSFYEQYS. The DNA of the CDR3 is TGTGCTAGCAGTGGACTAGTGGGAGTGTCTTTCTACGAGCAGTACTCC.

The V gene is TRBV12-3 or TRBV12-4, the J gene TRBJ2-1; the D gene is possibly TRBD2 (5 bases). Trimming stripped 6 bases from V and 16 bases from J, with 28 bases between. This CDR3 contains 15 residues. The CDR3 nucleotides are TGTGCCAGCAGCCCTCCAGCGGTTAGGCTGGATGAGTACTTCTTC. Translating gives CASSPPAVRLDEYFF.

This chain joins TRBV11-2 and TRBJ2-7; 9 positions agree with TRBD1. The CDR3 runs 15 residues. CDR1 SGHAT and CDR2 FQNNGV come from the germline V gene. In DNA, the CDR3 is TGTGGCAGTAGCTCTACAGGGGGCCGGAGGTGCGAGCAGTACTTC. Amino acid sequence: CGSSSTGGRRCEQYF.

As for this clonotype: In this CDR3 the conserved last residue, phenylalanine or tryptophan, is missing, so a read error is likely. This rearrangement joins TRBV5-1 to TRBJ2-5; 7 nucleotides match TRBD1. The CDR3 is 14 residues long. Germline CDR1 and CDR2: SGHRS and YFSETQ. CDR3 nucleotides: TGCGCCAGTAGCTGGGGACAGACTCAAGAGACCCAGTACTTA. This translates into CASSWGQTQETQYL.

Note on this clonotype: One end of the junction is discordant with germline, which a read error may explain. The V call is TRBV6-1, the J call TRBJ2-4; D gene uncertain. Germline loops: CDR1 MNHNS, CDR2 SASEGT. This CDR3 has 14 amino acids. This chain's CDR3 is CASSEYKRHLIQYF. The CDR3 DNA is TGTGCTAGCAGTGAATATAAAAGACATTTGATTCAGTACTTC.

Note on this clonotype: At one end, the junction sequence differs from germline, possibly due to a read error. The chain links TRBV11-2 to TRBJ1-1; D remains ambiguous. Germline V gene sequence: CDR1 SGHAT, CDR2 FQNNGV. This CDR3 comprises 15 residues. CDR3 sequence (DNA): TGTGCCAGCAGTTTAGCAGAATCCCCGAACGCTGAAGCTTTCTTT. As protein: CASSLAESPNAEAFF.

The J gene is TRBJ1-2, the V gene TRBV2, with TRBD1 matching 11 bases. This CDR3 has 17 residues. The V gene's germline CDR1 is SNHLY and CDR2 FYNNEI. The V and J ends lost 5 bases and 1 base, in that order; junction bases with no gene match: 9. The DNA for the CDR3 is TGTGCCAGCAGTTCGTCCCGGGACAGGGGGAGTAACTATGGCTACACCTTC. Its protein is CASSSSRDRGSNYGYTF.

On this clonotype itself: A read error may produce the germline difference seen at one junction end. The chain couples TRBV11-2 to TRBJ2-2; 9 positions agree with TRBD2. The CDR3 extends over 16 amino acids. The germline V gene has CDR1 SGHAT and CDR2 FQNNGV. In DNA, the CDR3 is TGTACCAGCAGCTTAGTGGCGCTAGCGGGAATCGGGAAGCTGTTCTTT. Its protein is CTSSLVALAGIGKLFF.

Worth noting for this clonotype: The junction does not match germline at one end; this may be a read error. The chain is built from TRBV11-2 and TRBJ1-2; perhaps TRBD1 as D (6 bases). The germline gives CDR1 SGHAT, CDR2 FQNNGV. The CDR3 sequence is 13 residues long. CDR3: CASNLEGDYGYAF. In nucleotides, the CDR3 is TGTGCCAGCAACTTAGAGGGGGACTATGGCTACGCCTTC.